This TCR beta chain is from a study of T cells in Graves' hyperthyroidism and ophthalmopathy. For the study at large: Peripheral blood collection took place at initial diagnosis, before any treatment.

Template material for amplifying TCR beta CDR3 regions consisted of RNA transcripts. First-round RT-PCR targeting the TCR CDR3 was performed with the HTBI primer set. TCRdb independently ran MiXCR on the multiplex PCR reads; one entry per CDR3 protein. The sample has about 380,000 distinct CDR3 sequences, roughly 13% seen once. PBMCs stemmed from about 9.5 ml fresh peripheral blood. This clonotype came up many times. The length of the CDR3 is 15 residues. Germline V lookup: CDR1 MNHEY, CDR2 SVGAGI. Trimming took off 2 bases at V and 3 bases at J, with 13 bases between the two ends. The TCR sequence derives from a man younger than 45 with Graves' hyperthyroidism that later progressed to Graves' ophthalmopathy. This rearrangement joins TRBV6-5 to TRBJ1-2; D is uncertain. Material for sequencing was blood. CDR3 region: CASSYSVNGHYGYTF. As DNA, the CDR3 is TGTGCCAGCAGTTACAGTGTTAACGGACACTATGGCTACACCTTC.